This T cell receptor (beta chain) was sequenced for a study of cytomegalovirus exposure and HLA in healthy donors. Study-level information: The 120 or so validation repertoires used the same platform as the 650 to 750 first-cohort repertoires, a later analysis reported. Points from the study as a whole: Among the CMV-associated chains, three were confirmed in vitro as specific for CMV antigens. The study recorded 164 TCR beta chains that were cytomegalovirus-associated.

V trimming: 6 bases; J trimming: 4 bases; junction bases outside the gene matches: 3. In germline, CDR1 is SNHLY, CDR2 FYNNEI. The CDR3 consists of 13 residues. As concerns this clone: Its target is not known.

Sequenced by immunoSEQ multiplex PCR; TCRdb stores in-frame clones only, minus some. The sample contains 190,000 or so clones, 65% to 85% of which appear only once. Sequenced: PBMCs. This chain connects TRBV2 to TRBJ1-5, with 7 bases identical to TRBD1. This TCR derives from a young woman in good health and CMV-seropositive. For the CDR3, the DNA is TGTGCCAGCAGGGGGACAGAAAATCAGCCCCAGCATTTT. Translation gives CASRGTENQPQHF.